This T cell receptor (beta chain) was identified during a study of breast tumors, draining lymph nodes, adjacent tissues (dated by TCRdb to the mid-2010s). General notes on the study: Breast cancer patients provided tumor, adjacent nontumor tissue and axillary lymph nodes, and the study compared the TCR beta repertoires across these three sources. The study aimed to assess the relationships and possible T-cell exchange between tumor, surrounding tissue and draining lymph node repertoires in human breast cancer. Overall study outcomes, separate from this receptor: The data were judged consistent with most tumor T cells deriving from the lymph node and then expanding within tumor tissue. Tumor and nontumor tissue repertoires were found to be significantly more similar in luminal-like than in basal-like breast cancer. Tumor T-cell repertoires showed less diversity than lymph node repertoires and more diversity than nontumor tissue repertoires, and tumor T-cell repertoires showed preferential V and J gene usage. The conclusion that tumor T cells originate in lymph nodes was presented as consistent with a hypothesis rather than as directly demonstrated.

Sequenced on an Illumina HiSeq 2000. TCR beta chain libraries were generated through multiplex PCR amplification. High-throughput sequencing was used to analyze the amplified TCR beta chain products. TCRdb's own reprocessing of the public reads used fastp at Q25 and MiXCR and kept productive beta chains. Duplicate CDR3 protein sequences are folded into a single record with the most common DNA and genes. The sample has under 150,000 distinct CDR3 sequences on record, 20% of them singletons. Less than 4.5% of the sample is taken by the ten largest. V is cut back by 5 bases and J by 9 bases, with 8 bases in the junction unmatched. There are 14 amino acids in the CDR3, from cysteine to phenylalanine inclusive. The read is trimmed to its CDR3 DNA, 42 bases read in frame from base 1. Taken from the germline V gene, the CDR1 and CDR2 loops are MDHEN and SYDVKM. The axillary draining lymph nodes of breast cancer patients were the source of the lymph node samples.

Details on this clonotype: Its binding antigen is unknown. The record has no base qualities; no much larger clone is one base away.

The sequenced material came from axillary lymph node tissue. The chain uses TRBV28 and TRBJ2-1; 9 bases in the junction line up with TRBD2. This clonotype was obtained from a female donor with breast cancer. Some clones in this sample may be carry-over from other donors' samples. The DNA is TGTGCCAGCAGTGTTAGCGGGAGAGCAGGTGAGCAGTTCTTC. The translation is CASSVSGRAGEQFF.